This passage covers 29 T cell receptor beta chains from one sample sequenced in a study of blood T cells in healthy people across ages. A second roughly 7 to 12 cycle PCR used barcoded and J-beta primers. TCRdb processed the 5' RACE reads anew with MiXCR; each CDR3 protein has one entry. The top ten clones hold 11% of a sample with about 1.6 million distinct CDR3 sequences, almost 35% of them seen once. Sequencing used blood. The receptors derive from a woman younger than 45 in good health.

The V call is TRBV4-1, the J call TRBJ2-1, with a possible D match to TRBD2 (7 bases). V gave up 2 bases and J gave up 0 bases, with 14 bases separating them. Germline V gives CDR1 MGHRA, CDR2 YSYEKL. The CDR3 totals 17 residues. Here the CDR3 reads CASSQRGGGSSYNEQFF. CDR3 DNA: TGCGCCAGCAGCCAAAGGGGGGGGGGCAGCTCCTACAATGAGCAGTTCTTC.

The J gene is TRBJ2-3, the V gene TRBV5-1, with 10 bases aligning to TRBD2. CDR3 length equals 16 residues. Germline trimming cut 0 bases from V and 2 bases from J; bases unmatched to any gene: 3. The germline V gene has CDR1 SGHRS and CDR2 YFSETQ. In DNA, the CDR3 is TGCGCCAGCAGCTTGGACAGCGGGGGGGCCACAGATACGCAGTATTTT. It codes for CASSLDSGGATDTQYF.

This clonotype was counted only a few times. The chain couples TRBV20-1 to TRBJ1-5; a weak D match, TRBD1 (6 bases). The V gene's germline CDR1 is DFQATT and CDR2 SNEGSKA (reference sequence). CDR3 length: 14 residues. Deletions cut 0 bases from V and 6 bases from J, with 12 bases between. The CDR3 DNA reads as TGCAGTGCTAGAGATGGTGGAGGGGGTCAGCCCCAGCATTTT. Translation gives CSARDGGGGQPQHF.

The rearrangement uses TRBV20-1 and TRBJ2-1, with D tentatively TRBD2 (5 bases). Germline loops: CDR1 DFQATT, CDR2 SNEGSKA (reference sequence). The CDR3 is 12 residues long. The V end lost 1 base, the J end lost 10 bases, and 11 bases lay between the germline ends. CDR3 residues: CSARVLEREQFF. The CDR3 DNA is TGCAGTGCTAGAGTGCTAGAGCGGGAGCAGTTCTTC.

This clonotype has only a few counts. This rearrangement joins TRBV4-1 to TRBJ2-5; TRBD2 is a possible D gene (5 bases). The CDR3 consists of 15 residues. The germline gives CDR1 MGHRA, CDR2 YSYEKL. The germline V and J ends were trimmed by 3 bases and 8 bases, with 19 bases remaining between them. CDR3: CASSQAEAGGSTQYF. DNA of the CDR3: TGCGCCAGCAGCCAGGCTGAGGCGGGTGGGAGCACCCAGTACTTC.

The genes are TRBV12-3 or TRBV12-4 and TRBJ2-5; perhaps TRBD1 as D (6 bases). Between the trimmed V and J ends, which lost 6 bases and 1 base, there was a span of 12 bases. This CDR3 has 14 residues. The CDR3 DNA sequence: TGTGCCAGCAGAATAGGACAGACCCAAGAGACCCAGTACTTC. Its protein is CASRIGQTQETQYF.

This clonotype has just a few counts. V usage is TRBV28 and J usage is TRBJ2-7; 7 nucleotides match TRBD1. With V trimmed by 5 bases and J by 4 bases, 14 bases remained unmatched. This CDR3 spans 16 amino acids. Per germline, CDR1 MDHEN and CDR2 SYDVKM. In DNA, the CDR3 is TGTGCCAGCAGTCCAAGGCATAGGGGGCTTCTATACGAGCAGTACTTC. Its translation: CASSPRHRGLLYEQYF.

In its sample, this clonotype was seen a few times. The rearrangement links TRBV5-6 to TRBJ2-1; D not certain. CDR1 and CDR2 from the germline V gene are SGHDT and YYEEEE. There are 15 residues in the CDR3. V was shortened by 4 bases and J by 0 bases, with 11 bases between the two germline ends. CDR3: CASSETLSSYNEQFF. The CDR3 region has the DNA TGTGCCAGCAGCGAAACTTTAAGCTCCTACAATGAGCAGTTCTTC.

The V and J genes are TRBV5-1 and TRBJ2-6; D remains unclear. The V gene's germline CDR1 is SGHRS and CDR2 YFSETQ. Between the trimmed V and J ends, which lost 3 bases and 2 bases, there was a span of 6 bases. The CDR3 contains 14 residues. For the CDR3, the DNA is TGCGCCAGCAGCTGGTTGCCTGGGGCCAACGTCCTGACTTTC. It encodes CASSWLPGANVLTF.

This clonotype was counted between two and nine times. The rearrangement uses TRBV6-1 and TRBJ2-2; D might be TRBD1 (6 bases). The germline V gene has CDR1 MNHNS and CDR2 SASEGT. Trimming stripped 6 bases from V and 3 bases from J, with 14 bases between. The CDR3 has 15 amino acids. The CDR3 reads CASRRGGTDTGELFF. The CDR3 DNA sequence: TGTGCCAGCAGAAGAGGGGGAACGGACACCGGGGAGCTGTTTTTT.

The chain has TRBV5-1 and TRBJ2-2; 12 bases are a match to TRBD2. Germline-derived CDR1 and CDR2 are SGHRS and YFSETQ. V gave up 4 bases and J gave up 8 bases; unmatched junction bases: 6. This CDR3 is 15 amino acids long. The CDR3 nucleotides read TGCGCCAGCAGCAAGACTAGCGGGGGCCCGGGGGAGCTGTTTTTT. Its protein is CASSKTSGGPGELFF.

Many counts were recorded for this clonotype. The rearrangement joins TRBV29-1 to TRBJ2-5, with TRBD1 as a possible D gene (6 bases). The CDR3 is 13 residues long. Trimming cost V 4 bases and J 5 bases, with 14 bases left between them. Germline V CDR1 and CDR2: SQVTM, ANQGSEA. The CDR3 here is CSVAVGAGETQYF. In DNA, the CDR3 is TGCAGCGTTGCTGTGGGGGCAGGGGAGACCCAGTACTTC.

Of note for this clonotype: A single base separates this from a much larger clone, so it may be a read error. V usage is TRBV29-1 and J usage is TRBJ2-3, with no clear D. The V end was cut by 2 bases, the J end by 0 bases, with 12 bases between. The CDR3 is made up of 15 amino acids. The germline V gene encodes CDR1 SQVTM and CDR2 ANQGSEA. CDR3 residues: CSVERLVTSTDTQYF. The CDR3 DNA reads TGCAGCGTTGAAAGGCTAGTGACTAGCACAGATACGCAGTATTTT.

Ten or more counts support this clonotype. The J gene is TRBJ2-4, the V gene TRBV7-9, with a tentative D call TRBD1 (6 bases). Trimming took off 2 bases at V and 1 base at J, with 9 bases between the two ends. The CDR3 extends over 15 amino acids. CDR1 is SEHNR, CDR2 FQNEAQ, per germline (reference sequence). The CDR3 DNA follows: TGTGCCAGCAGCTTAACTCAGGGGGCCAAAAACATTCAGTACTTC. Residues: CASSLTQGAKNIQYF.

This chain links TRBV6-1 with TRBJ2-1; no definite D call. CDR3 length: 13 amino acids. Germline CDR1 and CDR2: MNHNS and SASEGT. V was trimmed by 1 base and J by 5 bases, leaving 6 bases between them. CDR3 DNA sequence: TGTGCCAGCAGTGAAGGTACGAACAATGAGCAGTTCTTC. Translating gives CASSEGTNNEQFF.

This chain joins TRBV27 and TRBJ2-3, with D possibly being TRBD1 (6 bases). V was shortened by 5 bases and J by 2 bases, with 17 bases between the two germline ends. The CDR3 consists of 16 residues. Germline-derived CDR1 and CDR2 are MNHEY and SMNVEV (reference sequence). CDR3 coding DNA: TGTGCCAGCAGTCAACCGGGACACCGTTTCACAGATACGCAGTATTTT. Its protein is CASSQPGHRFTDTQYF.

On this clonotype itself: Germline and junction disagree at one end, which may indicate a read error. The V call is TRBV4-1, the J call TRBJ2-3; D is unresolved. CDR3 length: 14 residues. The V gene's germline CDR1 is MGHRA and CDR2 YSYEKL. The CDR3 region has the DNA TGCGTCAGCAGCCCAGAACCCAACACAGATACGCAGTATTTT. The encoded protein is CVSSPEPNTDTQYF.

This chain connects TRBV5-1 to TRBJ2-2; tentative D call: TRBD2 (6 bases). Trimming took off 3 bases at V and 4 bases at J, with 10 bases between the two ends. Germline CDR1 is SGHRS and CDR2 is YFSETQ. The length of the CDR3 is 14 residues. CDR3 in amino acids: CASSSGEATGELFF. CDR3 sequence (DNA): TGCGCCAGCAGCTCGGGGGAGGCCACCGGGGAGCTGTTTTTT.

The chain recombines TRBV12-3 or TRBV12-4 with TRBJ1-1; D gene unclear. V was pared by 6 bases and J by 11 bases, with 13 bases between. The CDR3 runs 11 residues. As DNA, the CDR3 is TGTGCCAGCAGCTTCGAGGTTCGGGCTTTCTTT. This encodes CASSFEVRAFF.

CDR3 nucleotide sequence: TGTGCCAGCAGCTCACTAGCGAAAGCCTACAATGAGCAGTTCTTC. Translation: CASSSLAKAYNEQFF. The genes are TRBV28 and TRBJ2-1, with TRBD2 matching 7 bases. The length of the CDR3 is 15 residues. From germline, CDR1 is MDHEN and CDR2 SYDVKM. The junction had 7 bases not matched to a gene; V was cut back by 6 bases and J by 2 bases.

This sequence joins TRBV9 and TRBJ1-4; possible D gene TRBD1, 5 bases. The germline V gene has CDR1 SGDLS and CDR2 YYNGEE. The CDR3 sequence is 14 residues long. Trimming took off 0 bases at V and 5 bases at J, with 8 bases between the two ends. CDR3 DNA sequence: TGTGCCAGCAGCGTAGGAGCAGGGAATGAAAAACTGTTTTTT. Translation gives CASSVGAGNEKLFF.

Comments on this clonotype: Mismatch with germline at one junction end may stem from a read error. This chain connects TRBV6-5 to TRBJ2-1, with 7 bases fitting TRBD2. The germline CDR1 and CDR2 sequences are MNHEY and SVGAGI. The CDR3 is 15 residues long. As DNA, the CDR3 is TGTGCCAGCAGTTACTCCGGAGGGGACTACGATGAGCAGTTCTTC. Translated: CASSYSGGDYDEQFF.

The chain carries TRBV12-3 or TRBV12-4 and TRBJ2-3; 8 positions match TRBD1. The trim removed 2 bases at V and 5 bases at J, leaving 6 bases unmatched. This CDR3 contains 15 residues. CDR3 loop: CASSLHRGLEDTQYF. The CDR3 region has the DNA TGTGCCAGCAGTTTACACAGGGGGTTAGAAGATACGCAGTATTTT.

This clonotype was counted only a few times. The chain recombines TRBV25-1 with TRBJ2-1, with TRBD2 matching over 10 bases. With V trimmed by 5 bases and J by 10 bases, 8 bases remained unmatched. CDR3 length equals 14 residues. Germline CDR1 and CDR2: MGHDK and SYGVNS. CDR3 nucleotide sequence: TGTGCCAGCAGTCCGTCTAGCGGGGGTCGGGAGCAGTTCTTC. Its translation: CASSPSSGGREQFF.

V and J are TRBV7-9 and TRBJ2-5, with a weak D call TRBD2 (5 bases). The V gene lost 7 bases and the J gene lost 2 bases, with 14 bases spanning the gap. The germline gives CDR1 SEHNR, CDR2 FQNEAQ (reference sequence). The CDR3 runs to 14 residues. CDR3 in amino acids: CASNPLGRQETQYF. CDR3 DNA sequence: TGTGCCAGCAACCCCTTGGGGAGACAAGAGACCCAGTACTTC.

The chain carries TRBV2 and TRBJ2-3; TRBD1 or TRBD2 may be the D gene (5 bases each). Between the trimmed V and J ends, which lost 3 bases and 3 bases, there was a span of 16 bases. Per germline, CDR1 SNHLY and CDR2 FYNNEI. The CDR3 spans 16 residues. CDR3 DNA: TGTGCCAGCAGTGACTGGCAGGGTGGAGGAACAGATACGCAGTATTTT. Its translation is CASSDWQGGGTDTQYF.

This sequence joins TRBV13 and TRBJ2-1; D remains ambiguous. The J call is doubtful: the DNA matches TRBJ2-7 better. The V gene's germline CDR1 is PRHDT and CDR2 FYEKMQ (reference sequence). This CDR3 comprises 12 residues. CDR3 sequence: CASSLSRSEQYF. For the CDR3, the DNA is TGTGCCAGCAGCTTATCCAGGAGTGAGCAGTACTTC.

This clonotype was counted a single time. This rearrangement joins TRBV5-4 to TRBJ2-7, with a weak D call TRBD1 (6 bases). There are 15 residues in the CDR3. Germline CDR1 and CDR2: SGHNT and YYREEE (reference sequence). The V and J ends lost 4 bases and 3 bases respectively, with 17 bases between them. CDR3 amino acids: CASSPEVAGDYEQYF. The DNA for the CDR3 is TGTGCCAGCAGCCCGGAGGTGGCAGGGGACTACGAGCAGTACTTC. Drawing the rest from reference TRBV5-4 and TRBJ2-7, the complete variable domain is ETGVTQSPTHLIKTRGQQVTLRCSSQSGHNTVSWYQQALGQGPQFIFQYYREEENGRGNFPPRFSGLQFPNYSSELNVNALELDDSALYLCASSPEVAGDYEQYFGPGTRLTVT.

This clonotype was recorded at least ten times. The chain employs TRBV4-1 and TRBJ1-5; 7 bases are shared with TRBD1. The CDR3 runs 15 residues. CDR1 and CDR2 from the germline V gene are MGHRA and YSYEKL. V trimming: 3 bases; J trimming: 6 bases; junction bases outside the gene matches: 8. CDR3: CASSQPGQHSQPQHF. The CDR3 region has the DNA TGCGCCAGCAGCCAGCCGGGACAGCACAGTCAGCCCCAGCATTTT.